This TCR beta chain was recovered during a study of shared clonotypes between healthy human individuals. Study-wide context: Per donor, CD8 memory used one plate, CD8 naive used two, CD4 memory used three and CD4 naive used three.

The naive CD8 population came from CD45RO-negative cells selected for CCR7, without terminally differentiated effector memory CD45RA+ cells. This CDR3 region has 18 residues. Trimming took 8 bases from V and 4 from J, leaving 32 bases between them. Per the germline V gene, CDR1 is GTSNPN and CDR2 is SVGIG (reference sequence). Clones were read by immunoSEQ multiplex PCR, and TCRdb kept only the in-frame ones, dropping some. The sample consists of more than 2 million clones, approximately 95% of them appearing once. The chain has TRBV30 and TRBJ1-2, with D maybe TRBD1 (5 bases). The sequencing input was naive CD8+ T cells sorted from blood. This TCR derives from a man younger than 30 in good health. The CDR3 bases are TGTGCCGGAGAAGATACCGGGACTAAAAACCCCCACCCCTATGGCTACACCTTC. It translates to CAGEDTGTKNPHPYGYTF.